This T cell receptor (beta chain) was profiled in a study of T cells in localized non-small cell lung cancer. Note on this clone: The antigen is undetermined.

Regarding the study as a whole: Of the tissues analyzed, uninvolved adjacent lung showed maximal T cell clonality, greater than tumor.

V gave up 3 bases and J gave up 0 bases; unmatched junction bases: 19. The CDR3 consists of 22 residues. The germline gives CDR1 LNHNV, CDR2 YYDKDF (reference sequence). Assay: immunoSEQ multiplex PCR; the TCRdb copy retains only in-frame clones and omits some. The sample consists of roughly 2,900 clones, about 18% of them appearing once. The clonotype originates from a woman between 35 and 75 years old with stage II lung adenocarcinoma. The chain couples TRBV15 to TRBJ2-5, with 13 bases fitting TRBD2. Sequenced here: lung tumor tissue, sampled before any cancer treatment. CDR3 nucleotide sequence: TGTGCCACCAGCAGCAAGGGACGGAATACTCGGACTAGCGGGGGCTACCAAGAGACCCAGTACTTC. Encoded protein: CATSSKGRNTRTSGGYQETQYF.